These T cell receptor beta chains were read from a single sample in a study of T-cell reconstitution after alpha-beta-depleted transplantation in children. TCRdb used MiXCR to reprocess the PCR reads, holding one entry per CDR3 protein. Among around 700,000 distinct CDR3 sequences listed, about an eighth were seen once. The sample in question was PBMCs, obtained before TCRalphabeta/CD19-depleted stem cell transplant. Source of these receptors: a girl aged 2-10 years with congenital amegakaryocytic thrombocytopenia, due to receive a stem cell transplant. Each CDR3 is given with its conserved first and last residue. Each record gives: V gene, J gene, D gene, clone size, CDR3 DNA, CDR3 protein. A D gene is named only where the DNA matches it firmly. Rows may omit the clone size; those that give it use once, few, many or a size class.

v_call: TRBV20-1
j_call: TRBJ1-1
d_call: NA
clone_size: few
cdr3_nt: TGCAGTGCCACGGGCTTTCCTGTGAACACTGAAGCTTTCTTT
cdr3_aa: CSATGFPVNTEAFF

v_call: TRBV10-3
j_call: TRBJ1-5
d_call: NA
clone_size: many
cdr3_nt: TGTGCCATCAGGGAACAGGGTGACAATCAGCCCCAGCATTTT
cdr3_aa: CAIREQGDNQPQHF

v_call: TRBV2
j_call: TRBJ2-4
d_call: NA
clone_size: few
cdr3_nt: TGTGCCAGCAGGTTGTATCTTATAGCCAAAAACATTCAGTACTTC
cdr3_aa: CASRLYLIAKNIQYF

v_call: TRBV19
j_call: TRBJ2-7
d_call: TRBD1
clone_size: few
cdr3_nt: TGTGCCAGTAGTCCAGGGGGCTGGGACGAGCAGTACTTC
cdr3_aa: CASSPGGWDEQYF

v_call: TRBV6-1
j_call: TRBJ2-5
d_call: TRBD1
clone_size: few
cdr3_nt: TGTGCCAGCAGTGCGATAGGGGGCGCGTACCAAGAGACCCAGTACTTC
cdr3_aa: CASSAIGGAYQETQYF

v_call: TRBV29-1
j_call: TRBJ2-2
d_call: NA
clone_size: few
cdr3_nt: TGCAGCGCTGGGGACATTACAACCGGGGAGCTGTTTTTT
cdr3_aa: CSAGDITTGELFF

v_call: TRBV27
j_call: TRBJ2-1
d_call: TRBD2
clone_size: many
cdr3_nt: TGTGCCAGCAGTTTCTGGCGAGGACTAGCGGGACTCAGCTCCTACAATGAGCAGTTCTTC
cdr3_aa: CASSFWRGLAGLSSYNEQFF

v_call: TRBV7-6
j_call: TRBJ2-7
d_call: TRBD1
clone_size: NA
cdr3_nt: TGTGCCAGCAGCTCTATAGAAGGACAGGGGGCCTACGAGCAGTACTTC
cdr3_aa: CASSSIEGQGAYEQYF

v_call: TRBV5-1
j_call: TRBJ2-2
d_call: TRBD1
clone_size: NA
cdr3_nt: TGCGCCAGCGGAGATCCAGTTGACAGGGACGGCGGGGAGCTGTTTTTT
cdr3_aa: CASGDPVDRDGGELFF

v_call: TRBV19
j_call: TRBJ1-2
d_call: NA
clone_size: few
cdr3_nt: TGTGCCAGTAGTATTCGGGACATCTATGGCTACACCTTC
cdr3_aa: CASSIRDIYGYTF

v_call: TRBV20-1
j_call: TRBJ2-3
d_call: NA
clone_size: many
cdr3_nt: TGCAGTGCCCCCCCAGGGAACACAGATACGCAGTATTTT
cdr3_aa: CSAPPGNTDTQYF

v_call: TRBV29-1
j_call: TRBJ2-1
d_call: NA
clone_size: many
cdr3_nt: TGCAGCGTAGAACAGGTTCAGCAGTTCTTC
cdr3_aa: CSVEQVQQFF

v_call: TRBV6-1
j_call: TRBJ1-1
d_call: NA
clone_size: many
cdr3_nt: TGTGCCAGCAGTGGAGGACAAAAGAACACTGAAGCTTTCTTT
cdr3_aa: CASSGGQKNTEAFF

v_call: TRBV29-1
j_call: TRBJ2-7
d_call: NA
clone_size: NA
cdr3_nt: TGCAGCGTGGAAAGGGCAGGGATCCCCTACGAGCAGTACTTC
cdr3_aa: CSVERAGIPYEQYF

v_call: TRBV4-2
j_call: TRBJ2-2
d_call: TRBD2
clone_size: many
cdr3_nt: TGTGCCAGCAGCCAAGGCATACAGCGGGAGCCCGGGGAGCTGTTTTTT
cdr3_aa: CASSQGIQREPGELFF

v_call: TRBV20-1
j_call: TRBJ1-1
d_call: NA
clone_size: NA
cdr3_nt: TGCAGTGCTAGTTTCCCGTGGACGGGGGGGCGGAGGACTGAAGCTTTCTTT
cdr3_aa: CSASFPWTGGRRTEAFF